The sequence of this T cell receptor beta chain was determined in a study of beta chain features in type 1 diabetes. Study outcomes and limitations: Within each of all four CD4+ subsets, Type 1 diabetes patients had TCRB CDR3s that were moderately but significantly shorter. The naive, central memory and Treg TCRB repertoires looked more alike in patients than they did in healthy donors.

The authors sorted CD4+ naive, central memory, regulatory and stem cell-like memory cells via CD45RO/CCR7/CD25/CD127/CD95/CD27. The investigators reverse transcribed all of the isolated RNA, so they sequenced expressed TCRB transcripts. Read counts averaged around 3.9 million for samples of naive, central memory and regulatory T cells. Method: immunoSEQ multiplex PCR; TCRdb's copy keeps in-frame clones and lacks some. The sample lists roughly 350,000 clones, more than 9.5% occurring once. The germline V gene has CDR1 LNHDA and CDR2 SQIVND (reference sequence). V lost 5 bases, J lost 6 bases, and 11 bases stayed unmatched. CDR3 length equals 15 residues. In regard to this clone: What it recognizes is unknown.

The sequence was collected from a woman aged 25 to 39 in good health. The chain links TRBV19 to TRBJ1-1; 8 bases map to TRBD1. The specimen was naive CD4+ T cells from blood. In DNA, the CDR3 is TGTGCCAGTAGTCCCCAAGGACAGGGAAGGGCTGAAGCTTTCTTT. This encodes CASSPQGQGRAEAFF.